This is a list of T cell receptor beta chains from one sample in a study of T-cell reconstitution after alpha-beta-depleted transplantation in children. TCRdb recomputed calls from the PCR reads with MiXCR, one row per CDR3 protein. The sample lists about 220,000 distinct CDR3 sequences; roughly 15% were seen once. This sample comprised PBMCs, mostly from graft donor cells, obtained 360 days after TCRalphabeta/CD19-depleted stem cell transplant. Every receptor here comes from a male patient between 2 and 10 years old who had a stem cell transplant for acute lymphoblastic leukemia, so the T cells may come from the graft donor. The CDR3 runs from the conserved cysteine through the conserved F or W. Fields, in order: V gene, CDR3 length, CDR3 protein.

V: TRBV5-1
length: 15
CDR3: CASSLKVASTDTQYF

V: TRBV19
length: 15
CDR3: CASSILFGRNYEQYF

V: TRBV12-3/TRBV12-4
length: 15
CDR3: CASSRAGGPAETQYF

V: TRBV12-3/TRBV12-4
length: 13
CDR3: CASTKRGQETQYF

V: TRBV20-1
length: 15
CDR3: CSAQNRDWGAYEQYF

V: TRBV18
length: 15
CDR3: CASSYSEAGLAEAFF

V: TRBV19
length: 14
CDR3: CASRQDSGTDTQYF

V: TRBV27
length: 13
CDR3: CASRKVQVDEQYF

V: TRBV6-5
length: 19
CDR3: CASSYSPGQGPLAKNIQYF

V: TRBV12-3/TRBV12-4
length: 12
CDR3: CASSPLGNEQFF

V: TRBV20-1
length: 12
CDR3: CSARDYQGELFF

V: TRBV29-1
length: 13
CDR3: CSVVWQAGTEAFF

V: TRBV7-6
length: 13
CDR3: CASSPADGNEQYF

V: TRBV5-4
length: 16
CDR3: CASSLNPRQALGEQYF

V: TRBV3-1
length: 12
CDR3: CASSQGELGYTF

V: TRBV12-3/TRBV12-4
length: 13
CDR3: CASRETLQETQYF

V: TRBV12-3/TRBV12-4
length: 15
CDR3: CASSLARDSGNTIYF

V: TRBV12-3/TRBV12-4
length: 13
CDR3: CASSLTAGNTIYF

V: TRBV28
length: 13
CDR3: CASRPTVAGGYTF

V: TRBV29-1
length: 12
CDR3: CSGLSGQETQYF

V: TRBV5-1
length: 15
CDR3: CASSLGPPGNTEAFF

V: TRBV3-1
length: 16
CDR3: CASSQGIRDRRYEQYF

V: TRBV29-1
length: 13
CDR3: CSVAREGSDTQYF

V: TRBV4-3
length: 15
CDR3: CASHPGQGVGTEAFF

V: TRBV20-1
length: 14
CDR3: CSAQNWGKSYEQYF

V: TRBV29-1
length: 13
CDR3: CSVDLSSWETQYF

V: TRBV4-3
length: 14
CDR3: CASSQESRSEKLFF

V: TRBV19
length: 13
CDR3: CATGDGSNQPQHF

V: TRBV6-1
length: 15
CDR3: CASSQGPLGADTQYF

V: TRBV20-1
length: 15
CDR3: CSARGSRGGRYEQYF

V: TRBV19
length: 16
CDR3: CASSISPGFIDTEAFF

V: TRBV28
length: 15
CDR3: CASSRSGLKIQPQHF

V: TRBV27
length: 13
CDR3: CASSFSAFSGPYF

V: TRBV5-6
length: 15
CDR3: CATVTSGTFTDTQYF

V: TRBV9
length: 14
CDR3: CASTSKRASGELFF

V: TRBV12-3/TRBV12-4
length: 13
CDR3: CASSLRTPYEQYF

V: TRBV11-2
length: 17
CDR3: CASQSTGAGAINYGYTF

V: TRBV5-1
length: 15
CDR3: CASSPGTGGPYEQYF

V: TRBV4-1
length: 16
CDR3: CASSQERGGQQETQYF

V: TRBV6-2/TRBV6-3
length: 14
CDR3: CASAFTGDYNEQFF

V: TRBV12-3/TRBV12-4
length: 12
CDR3: CANGQNPTEAFF

V: TRBV27
length: 15
CDR3: CASSLLSGGRETQYF

V: TRBV15
length: 20
CDR3: CATSRGRVGPRLRDQETQYF

V: TRBV4-2
length: 12
CDR3: CASSQRQCTNTF

V: TRBV2
length: 14
CDR3: CASSLRQGHQPQHF

V: TRBV10-3
length: 17
CDR3: CAISEASGGGSTDTQYF

V: TRBV4-2
length: 13
CDR3: CASSQDLMGEQFF

V: TRBV7-8
length: 15
CDR3: CASSLVPRGTGELFF

V: TRBV27
length: 12
CDR3: CASSLSDDTQYF

V: TRBV7-9
length: 16
CDR3: CASSASDRGWNQPQHF

V: TRBV12-3/TRBV12-4
length: 11
CDR3: CASRTQETQYF

V: TRBV10-2
length: 15
CDR3: CASSERRGAYNEQFF

V: TRBV3-1
length: 17
CDR3: CASCHLLSRDRLNGYTF

V: TRBV28
length: 17
CDR3: CASSFGGPSSYNSPLHF

V: TRBV12-3/TRBV12-4
length: 13
CDR3: CASSLLGQGEQYF

V: TRBV10-3
length: 13
CDR3: CAISVDRLETQYF

V: TRBV10-3
length: 15
CDR3: CAITEGPGTTGELFF